One and the same sample provided the 27 T cell receptor beta chains below, sequenced in a study of T cells in localized non-small cell lung cancer. Sequenced by immunoSEQ multiplex PCR; TCRdb stores in-frame clones only, minus some. The repertoire holds 20,000 to 25,000 clones, with 70% to 90% as singletons. The material was PBMCs, obtained before any cancer treatment. The receptors derive from a woman aged 35 to 70 with stage II squamous cell lung carcinoma.

The rearrangement joins TRBV5-6 to TRBJ2-7, with unresolved D. V lost 0 bases to trimming and J lost 9 bases, with 13 bases between them. CDR1 is SGHDT, CDR2 YYEEEE, per germline. The CDR3 totals 13 residues. The CDR3 region is CASSLAAALGQYF. In nucleotides, the CDR3 is TGTGCCAGCAGCTTGGCCGCGGCCTTGGGGCAGTACTTC.

As for this clone: The same CDR3 can be traced to other DNA sequences in this sample. This chain connects TRBV7-2 to TRBJ2-6; D is unresolved. The CDR3 runs 14 residues. CDR1 and CDR2 (germline): SGHTA, FQGNSA. V was shortened by 5 bases and J by 0 bases, with 5 bases between the two germline ends. The chain's CDR3 is CASSPPSGANVLTF. The CDR3 nucleotides read TGTGCCAGCAGCCCGCCCTCTGGGGCCAACGTCCTGACTTTC.

The chain recombines TRBV7-2 with TRBJ2-3; possibly TRBD2 for D (5 bases). V lost 0 bases and J lost 3, with 10 bases in between. In germline, CDR1 is SGHTA, CDR2 FQGNSA. CDR3 length equals 15 residues. The CDR3 nucleotides are TGTGCCAGCAGCTTAGCGGGAGAAGATACAGATACGCAGTATTTT. As protein: CASSLAGEDTDTQYF. The full variable domain, in which reference TRBV7-2 and TRBJ2-3 provide the parts outside the CDR3, is GAGVSQSPSNKVTEKGKDVELRCDPISGHTALYWYRQSLGQGLEFLIYFQGNSAPDKSGLPSDRFSAERTGGSVSTLTIQRTQQEDSAVYLCASSLAGEDTDTQYFGPGTRLTVL.

The V gene is TRBV7-6, the J gene TRBJ2-1; TRBD1 matches 11 bases. V was clipped by 5 bases and J by 6 bases; unmatched bases: 12. This CDR3 contains 17 residues. CDR1 SGHVS and CDR2 FNYEAQ come from the germline V gene. This CDR3 is CASSARTGGGVGNEQFF. The CDR3 DNA sequence: TGTGCCAGCAGCGCCCGGACAGGGGGCGGGGTGGGCAATGAGCAGTTCTTC.

The chain links TRBV4-2 to TRBJ2-3; 9 bases map to TRBD2. The CDR3 spans 16 residues. Germline assignment: CDR1 LGHNA and CDR2 YNFKEQ. V shed 1 base and J 4 bases; nucleotides not matched to a gene: 6. Written as DNA, the CDR3 is TGTGCCAGCAGCCAAGCGACTAGCGGCGGGGCAGATACGCAGTATTTT. Residues: CASSQATSGGADTQYF.

The CDR3 DNA sequence: TGCAGCGTGGAGTTACAGCTGAACACTGAAGCTTTCTTT. Amino acid sequence: CSVELQLNTEAFF. The genes are TRBV29-1 and TRBJ1-1; D is uncertain. CDR3 size: 13 residues. Germline CDR1 SQVTM, CDR2 ANQGSEA. The V end was cut by 6 bases, the J end by 0 bases, with 11 bases between.

The chain joins TRBV30 to TRBJ2-7; 7 nucleotides line up with TRBD2. Losses at the gene ends were 2 bases for V and 2 bases for J; bases not matched to a gene: 6. This CDR3 has 14 amino acids. Per the germline V gene, CDR1 is GTSNPN and CDR2 is SVGIG (reference sequence). CDR3 bases: TGTGCCTGGAGTACAGCGGGAAGTACCTACGAGCAGTACTTC. Translation gives CAWSTAGSTYEQYF.

The V call is TRBV5-6, the J call TRBJ2-1; D gene unclear. V was cut by 0 bases and J by 6 bases, with 10 bases left in between. The CDR3 length is 14 residues. The V gene's germline CDR1 is SGHDT and CDR2 YYEEEE. The chain's CDR3 is CASSLGRPGNEQFF. Written as DNA, the CDR3 is TGTGCCAGCAGCTTGGGGAGACCCGGCAATGAGCAGTTCTTC.

J is TRBJ1-1 and V is TRBV19; TRBD1 aligns across 9 bases. The trim removed 3 bases at V and 4 bases at J, leaving 6 bases unmatched. Germline-derived CDR1 and CDR2 are LNHDA and SQIVND (reference sequence). This CDR3 has 15 amino acids. CDR3 loop: CASSILQGAGTEAFF. In nucleotides, the CDR3 is TGTGCCAGTAGTATCTTACAGGGGGCTGGCACTGAAGCTTTCTTT.

This chain connects TRBV6-6 to TRBJ2-3; D not resolved. There are 15 residues in the CDR3. Trimming removed 8 bases from V and 2 bases from J, with 17 bases in between. The germline V gene has CDR1 MNHNY and CDR2 SVGAGI (reference sequence). CDR3 sequence reads: CASLFSRADTDTQYF. CDR3 DNA sequence: TGTGCCAGCCTATTCAGCCGGGCCGACACAGATACGCAGTATTTT.

The chain carries TRBV29-1 and TRBJ1-1; the D is unclear. The V gene lost 7 bases and the J gene lost 5 bases, with 17 bases spanning the gap. The germline V gene encodes CDR1 SQVTM and CDR2 ANQGSEA. The CDR3 consists of 13 residues. The CDR3 sequence is CSAGGREGTEAFF. CDR3 DNA: TGCAGCGCGGGCGGGCGAGAAGGGACTGAAGCTTTCTTT.

This chain connects TRBV5-1 to TRBJ1-6; the D gene is possibly TRBD1 (5 bases). This CDR3 contains 15 residues. Germline assignment: CDR1 SGHRS and CDR2 YFSETQ. V shed 5 bases and J shed 8 bases, with 17 bases lying between them. CDR3 amino acids: CASRFDPGGYSPLHF. The CDR3 DNA is TGCGCCAGCAGATTCGATCCCGGGGGGTATTCACCCCTCCACTTT.

The chain carries TRBV7-8 and TRBJ2-3; D gene uncertain. CDR1 and CDR2 from the germline V gene are SGHVS and FQNEAQ. CDR3 length: 15 residues. V gave up 1 base and J gave up 0 bases, with 8 bases separating them. The DNA for the CDR3 is TGTGCCAGCAGCTTAGTGAGGCAGAGCACAGATACGCAGTATTTT. Amino acid sequence: CASSLVRQSTDTQYF. Full variable domain (rest looked up from reference TRBV7-8 and TRBJ2-3): GAGVSQSPRYKVAKRGQDVALRCDPISGHVSLFWYQQALGQGPEFLTYFQNEAQLDKSGLPSDRFFAERPEGSVSTLKIQRTQQEDSAVYLCASSLVRQSTDTQYFGPGTRLTVL.

The chain couples TRBV10-3 to TRBJ2-7; 8 bases are shared with TRBD2. This CDR3 has 16 residues. The germline CDR1 and CDR2 sequences are ENHRY and SYGVKD. Trimming removed 6 bases from V and 1 base from J; junction bases left unmatched: 11. CDR3 in amino acids: CAIRRGGGRTSYEQYF. In DNA form, the CDR3 reads TGTGCCATCAGAAGGGGGGGCGGGAGGACTTCCTACGAGCAGTACTTC.

The V call is TRBV10-3, the J call TRBJ2-1; 8 bases are shared with TRBD2. Germline-derived CDR1 and CDR2 are ENHRY and SYGVKD. This CDR3 spans 14 amino acids. V shed 11 bases, J shed 6 bases, and the junction held 12 bases outside the gene matches. The DNA for the CDR3 is TGTGCCTCAAAAAAGGCGGGAGGCCTCAATGAGCAGTTCTTC. Residues: CASKKAGGLNEQFF.

The genes are TRBV21-1 and TRBJ2-2; the table names TRBD1, a call not compared with the DNA. TRBV21-1 is flagged as a pseudogene. This CDR3 contains 15 residues. CDR3 nucleotide sequence: TGTGCCAGCAGCAAAGCTACAGATATCACCGGGGAGCTGTTTTTT. Residues: CASSKATDITGELFF.

This chain connects TRBV9 to TRBJ1-2; D ambiguous. In germline, CDR1 is SGDLS, CDR2 YYNGEE. V was trimmed by 1 base and J by 2 bases, leaving 12 bases between them. The CDR3 is 15 amino acids. CDR3 DNA sequence: TGTGCCAGCAGCGTAATACCCCCCGAGAACTATGGCTACACCTTC. It yields the protein CASSVIPPENYGYTF.

The chain couples TRBV6-5 to TRBJ1-5; D is possibly TRBD1 (6 bases). The CDR3 contains 14 residues. Per the germline V gene, CDR1 is MNHEY and CDR2 is SVGAGI. V lost 6 bases and J lost 2, with 11 bases in between. The CDR3 region has the DNA TGTGCCAGCAGGCCTACAGGGCGCAATCAGCCCCAGCATTTT. Its protein product is CASRPTGRNQPQHF.

V usage is TRBV9 and J usage is TRBJ2-7, with unresolved D. V shed 4 bases and J shed 5 bases, with 16 bases lying between them. Per the germline V gene, CDR1 is SGDLS and CDR2 is YYNGEE. This CDR3 contains 14 residues. This chain's CDR3 is CASSPRPAGDEQYF. In DNA form, the CDR3 reads TGTGCCAGCAGCCCCCGACCGGCCGGCGACGAGCAGTACTTC. The full variable domain, rest sourced from reference TRBV9 and TRBJ2-7, is DSGVTQTPKHLITATGQRVTLRCSPRSGDLSVYWYQQSLDQGLQFLIQYYNGEERAKGNILERFSAQQFPDLHSELNLSSLELGDSALYFCASSPRPAGDEQYFGPGTRLTVT.

The chain carries TRBV5-4 and TRBJ1-1; D call uncertain. The V gene's germline CDR1 is SGHNT and CDR2 YYREEE (reference sequence). V lost 2 bases and J 6 bases, leaving 5 bases between the germline ends. The CDR3 consists of 11 residues. The CDR3 sequence: CASSLGPEAFF. In DNA form, the CDR3 reads TGTGCCAGCAGCTTAGGCCCTGAAGCTTTCTTT. The variable domain in full, completed from reference TRBV5-4 and TRBJ1-1, reads ETGVTQSPTHLIKTRGQQVTLRCSSQSGHNTVSWYQQALGQGPQFIFQYYREEENGRGNFPPRFSGLQFPNYSSELNVNALELDDSALYLCASSLGPEAFFGQGTRLTVV.

The rearrangement links TRBV7-2 to TRBJ2-3, with unresolved D. V was cut by 4 bases and J by 1 base, with 12 bases left in between. Germline values: CDR1 SGHTA, CDR2 FQGNSA. The CDR3 sequence is 15 residues long. CDR3 loop: CASSWMPSGTDTQYF. CDR3 bases: TGTGCCAGCAGCTGGATGCCCTCTGGCACAGATACGCAGTATTTT.

The chain couples TRBV5-1 to TRBJ1-2, with 9 bases fitting TRBD1. The length of the CDR3 is 17 residues. Germline V gives CDR1 SGHRS, CDR2 YFSETQ. V lost 4 bases to trimming and J lost 3 bases; unmatched junction nucleotides: 13. CDR3 amino acids: CASSHAYIQGADYGYTF. The CDR3 DNA reads as TGCGCCAGCAGCCACGCCTATATACAGGGGGCTGACTATGGCTACACCTTC.

This clone came up a few times. J is TRBJ1-1 and V is TRBV18; no clear D. Germline V gives CDR1 KGHSH, CDR2 LQKENI. With 6 bases removed from V and 1 base from J, the gap between germline ends came to 15 bases. The CDR3 extends over 15 amino acids. The CDR3 spells CASSPRMTRNTEAFF. The CDR3 nucleotides are TGTGCCAGCTCCCCTCGGATGACACGGAACACTGAAGCTTTCTTT.

The V and J genes are TRBV6-6 and TRBJ1-2, with D unclear. Germline V gives CDR1 MNHNY, CDR2 SVGAGI (reference sequence). The germline V and J ends were trimmed by 5 bases and 14 bases, with 15 bases remaining between them. The CDR3 length is 11 residues. For the CDR3, the DNA is TGTGCCAGCAGTCCCCCCCCAGGCGTAACCTTC. It encodes CASSPPPGVTF.

DNA of the CDR3: TGTGCCACCAGCAGAGGCTGGGGGATCTCCTACGAGCAGTACTTC. It yields the protein CATSRGWGISYEQYF. This chain uses TRBV15 with TRBJ2-7; perhaps D is TRBD1 or TRBD2 (5 bases each). This CDR3 is built from 15 residues. With 1 base removed from V and 0 bases from J, the gap between germline ends came to 10 bases. Germline V gene sequence: CDR1 LNHNV, CDR2 YYDKDF (reference sequence).

The chain recombines TRBV2 with TRBJ1-5; D gene ambiguous. CDR1 and CDR2 from the germline V gene are SNHLY and FYNNEI. V lost 2 bases and J lost 0, with 5 bases in between. CDR3 length equals 14 residues. The CDR3 DNA is TGTGCCAGCAGTGAACTATATAGCAATCAGCCCCAGCATTTT. This gives the protein CASSELYSNQPQHF.

V and J are TRBV11-2 and TRBJ2-2, with D uncertain. Germline V CDR1 and CDR2: SGHAT, FQNNGV. The V and J ends lost 5 bases and 4 bases respectively, with 5 bases between them. This CDR3 is built from 12 residues. The CDR3 coding sequence is TGTGCCAGCAGCACACCCACCGGGGAGCTGTTTTTT. As protein: CASSTPTGELFF. The whole variable domain, filled in from reference TRBV11-2 and TRBJ2-2, reads EAGVAQSPRYKIIEKRQSVAFWCNPISGHATLYWYQQILGQGPKLLIQFQNNGVVDDSQLPKDRFSAERLKGVDSTLKIQPAKLEDSAVYLCASSTPTGELFFGEGSRLTVL.